This T cell receptor beta chain emerged from a study of blood T cell repertoires in COVID-19. Study as a whole: Samples representing acute and convalescent COVID-19 were sourced from the United States, Italy and Spain. PBMCs, B-cell-depleted T cells, or T cells were the source of the cDNA or gDNA that made up the material.

With 9 bases removed from V and 3 bases from J, the gap between germline ends came to 16 bases. The germline gives CDR1 MNHEY, CDR2 SMNVEV (reference sequence). CDR3 length equals 14 residues. As handled by the study authors: For nucleated cells, counts were estimated from reference gene primer amplification. Measured with immunoSEQ multiplex PCR; TCRdb has only the in-frame clones, and not every one. That table furnishes V, J and clone size, whereas the DNA furnished D and trimming. The sample has approximately 230,000 clones; 80% to 90% are singletons. This clone was found once. The clonotype was recovered from a man older than 75 with acute or convalescent COVID-19. The sample consisted of peripheral blood. V usage is TRBV27 and J usage is TRBJ2-3; perhaps TRBD2 as D (6 bases). CDR3 amino acids: CARVRGGRTDTQYF. The DNA of the CDR3 is TGTGCCAGAGTGAGGGGAGGTAGGACAGATACGCAGTATTTT.